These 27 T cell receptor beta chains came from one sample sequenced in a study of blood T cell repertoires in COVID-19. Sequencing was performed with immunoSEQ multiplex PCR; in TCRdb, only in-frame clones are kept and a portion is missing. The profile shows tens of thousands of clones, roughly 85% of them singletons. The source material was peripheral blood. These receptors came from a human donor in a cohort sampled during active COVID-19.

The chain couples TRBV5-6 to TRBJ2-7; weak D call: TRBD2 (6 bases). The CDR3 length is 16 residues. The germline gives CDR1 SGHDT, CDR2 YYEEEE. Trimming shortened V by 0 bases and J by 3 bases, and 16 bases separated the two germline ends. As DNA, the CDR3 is TGTGCCAGCAGCTTGGGGGGCAGCGGAGCGGGCTACGAGCAGTACTTC. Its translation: CASSLGGSGAGYEQYF.

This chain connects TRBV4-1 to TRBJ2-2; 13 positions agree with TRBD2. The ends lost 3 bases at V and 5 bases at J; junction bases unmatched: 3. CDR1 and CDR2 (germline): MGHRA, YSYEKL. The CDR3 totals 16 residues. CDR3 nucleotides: TGCGCCAGCAGCCAGTCGGGACTAGCGGGGACCGGGGAGCTGTTTTTT. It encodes CASSQSGLAGTGELFF.

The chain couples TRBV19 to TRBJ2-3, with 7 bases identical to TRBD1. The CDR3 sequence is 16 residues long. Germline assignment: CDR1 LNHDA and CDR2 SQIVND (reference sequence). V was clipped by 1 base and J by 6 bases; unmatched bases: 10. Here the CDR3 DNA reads TGTGCCAGTAGTATAGTGAGGGGGCAAGGGGTGGATACGCAGTATTTT. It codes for CASSIVRGQGVDTQYF.

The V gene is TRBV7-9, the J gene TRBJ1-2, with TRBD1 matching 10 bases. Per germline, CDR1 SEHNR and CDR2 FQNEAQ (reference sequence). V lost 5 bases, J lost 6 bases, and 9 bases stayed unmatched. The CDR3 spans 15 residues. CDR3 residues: CASSPTGGGTDGYTF. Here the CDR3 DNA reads TGTGCCAGCAGCCCGACAGGGGGCGGTACGGATGGCTACACCTTC.

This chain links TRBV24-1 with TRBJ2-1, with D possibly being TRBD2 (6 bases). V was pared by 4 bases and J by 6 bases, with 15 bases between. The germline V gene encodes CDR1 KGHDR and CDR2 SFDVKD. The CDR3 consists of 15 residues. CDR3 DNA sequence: TGTGCCACCAGTGACCAGACTAGGGTGGGCAATGAGCAGTTCTTC. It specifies CATSDQTRVGNEQFF.

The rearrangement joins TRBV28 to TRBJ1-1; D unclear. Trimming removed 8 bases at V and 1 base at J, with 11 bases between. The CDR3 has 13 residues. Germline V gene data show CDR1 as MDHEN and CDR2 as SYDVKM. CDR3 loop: CASWRGRNTEAFF. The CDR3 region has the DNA TGTGCCAGCTGGCGGGGAAGGAACACTGAAGCTTTCTTT.

The CDR3 DNA sequence: TGTGCCAGCAGCGTAGAGGCCAGGGCCTACGAGCAGTACTTC. Translating it yields CASSVEARAYEQYF. The rearrangement uses TRBV9 and TRBJ2-7, with D perhaps matching TRBD1 (5 bases). V gave up 0 bases and J gave up 2 bases, with 9 bases separating them. The CDR3 covers 14 residues. Looked up from germline, CDR1 is SGDLS and CDR2 is YYNGEE.

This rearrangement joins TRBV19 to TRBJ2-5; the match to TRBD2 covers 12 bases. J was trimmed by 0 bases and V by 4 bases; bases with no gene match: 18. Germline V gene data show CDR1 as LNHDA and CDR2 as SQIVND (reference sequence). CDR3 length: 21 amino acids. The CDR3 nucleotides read TGTGCCAGTAGTAAGAGGGGGTTGACTAGCGGGAGAATGGGGTACCAAGAGACCCAGTACTTC. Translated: CASSKRGLTSGRMGYQETQYF.

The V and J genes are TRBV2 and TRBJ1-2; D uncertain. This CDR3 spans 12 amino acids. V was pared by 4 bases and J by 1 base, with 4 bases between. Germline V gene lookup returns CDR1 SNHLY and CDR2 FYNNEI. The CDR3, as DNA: TGTGCCAGCAGTGGTCGTAACTATGGCTACACCTTC. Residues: CASSGRNYGYTF.

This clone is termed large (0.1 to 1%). CDR3 protein: CASSYPGVNEQFF. The CDR3 DNA reads TGTGCCAGCAGTTACCCCGGGGTCAATGAGCAGTTCTTC. This chain joins TRBV12-3 or TRBV12-4 and TRBJ2-1, with a possible D match to TRBD2 (5 bases). The CDR3 has 13 residues. Between the trimmed V and J ends, which lost 4 bases and 6 bases, there was a span of 10 bases.

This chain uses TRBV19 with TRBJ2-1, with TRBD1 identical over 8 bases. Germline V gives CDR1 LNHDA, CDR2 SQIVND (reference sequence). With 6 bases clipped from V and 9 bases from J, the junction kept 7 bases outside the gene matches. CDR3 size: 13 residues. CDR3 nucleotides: TGTGCCAGTAGGCCCTCAGGGACAGGTGAGCAGTTCTTC. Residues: CASRPSGTGEQFF.

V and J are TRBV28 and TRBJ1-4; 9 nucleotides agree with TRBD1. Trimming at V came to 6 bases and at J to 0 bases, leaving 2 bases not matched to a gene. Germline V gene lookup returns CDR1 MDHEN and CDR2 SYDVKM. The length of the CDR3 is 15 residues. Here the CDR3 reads CASRRQGATNEKLFF. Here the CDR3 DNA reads TGTGCCAGCAGGAGACAGGGGGCAACTAATGAAAAACTGTTTTTT.

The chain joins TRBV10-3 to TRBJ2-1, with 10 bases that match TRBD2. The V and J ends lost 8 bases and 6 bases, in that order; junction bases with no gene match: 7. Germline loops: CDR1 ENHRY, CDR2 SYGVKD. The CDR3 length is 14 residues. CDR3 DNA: TGTGCCATCTCTAGGACTAGCGGCCCCAATGAGCAGTTCTTC. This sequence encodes CAISRTSGPNEQFF.

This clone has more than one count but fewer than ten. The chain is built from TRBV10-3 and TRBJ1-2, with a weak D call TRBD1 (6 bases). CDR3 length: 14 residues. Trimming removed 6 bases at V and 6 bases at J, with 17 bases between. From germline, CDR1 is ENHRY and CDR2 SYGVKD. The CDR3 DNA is TGTGCCATCAGCACGACAGGAGGTGGTGATGGCTACACCTTC. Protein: CAISTTGGGDGYTF.

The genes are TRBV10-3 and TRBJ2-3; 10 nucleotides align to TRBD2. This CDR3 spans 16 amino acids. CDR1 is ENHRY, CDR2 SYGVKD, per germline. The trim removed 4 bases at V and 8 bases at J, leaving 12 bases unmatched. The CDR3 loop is CAISGTSGAEGGTQYF. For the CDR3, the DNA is TGTGCCATCAGTGGGACTAGCGGTGCGGAGGGTGGTACGCAGTATTTT.

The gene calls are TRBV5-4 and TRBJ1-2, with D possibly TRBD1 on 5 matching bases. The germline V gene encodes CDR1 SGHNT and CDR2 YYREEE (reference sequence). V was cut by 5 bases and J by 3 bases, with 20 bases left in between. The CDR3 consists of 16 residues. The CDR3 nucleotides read TGTGCCAGCAGTAAGGATGGGGCCAGGGAATACTATGGCTACACCTTC. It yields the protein CASSKDGAREYYGYTF.

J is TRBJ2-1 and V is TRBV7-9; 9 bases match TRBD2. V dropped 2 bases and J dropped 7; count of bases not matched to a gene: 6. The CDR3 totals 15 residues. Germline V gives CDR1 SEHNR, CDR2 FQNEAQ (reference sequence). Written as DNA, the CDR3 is TGTGCCAGCAGCTTAATAGCGGGAGTGGTAAATGAGCAGTTCTTC. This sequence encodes CASSLIAGVVNEQFF.

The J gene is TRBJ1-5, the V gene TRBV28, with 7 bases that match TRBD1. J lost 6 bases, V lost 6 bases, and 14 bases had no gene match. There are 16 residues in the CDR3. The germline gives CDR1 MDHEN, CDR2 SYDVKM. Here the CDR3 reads CASSREQGRYGQPQHF. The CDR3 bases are TGTGCCAGCAGCCGAGAACAGGGGAGGTACGGTCAGCCCCAGCATTTT.

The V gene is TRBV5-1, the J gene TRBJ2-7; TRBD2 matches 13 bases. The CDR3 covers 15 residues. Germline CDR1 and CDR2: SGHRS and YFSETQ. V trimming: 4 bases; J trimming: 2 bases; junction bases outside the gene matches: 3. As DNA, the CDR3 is TGCGCCAGCAGCGAGGGACTAGCGGGACCCTACGAGCAGTACTTC. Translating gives CASSEGLAGPYEQYF.

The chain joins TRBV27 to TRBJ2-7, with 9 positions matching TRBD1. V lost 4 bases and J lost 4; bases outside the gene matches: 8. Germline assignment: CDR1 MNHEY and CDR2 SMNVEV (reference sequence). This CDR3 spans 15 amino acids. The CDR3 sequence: CASSYAGTGPYEQYF. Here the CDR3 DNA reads TGTGCCAGCAGTTACGCCGGGACAGGGCCATACGAGCAGTACTTC.

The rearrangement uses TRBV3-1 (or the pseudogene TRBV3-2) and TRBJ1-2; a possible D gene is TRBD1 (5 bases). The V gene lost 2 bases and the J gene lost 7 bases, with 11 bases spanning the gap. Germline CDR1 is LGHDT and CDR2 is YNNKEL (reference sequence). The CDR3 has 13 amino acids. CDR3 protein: CASSQTGVPGYTF. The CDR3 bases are TGTGCCAGCAGCCAAACGGGGGTTCCTGGCTACACCTTC.

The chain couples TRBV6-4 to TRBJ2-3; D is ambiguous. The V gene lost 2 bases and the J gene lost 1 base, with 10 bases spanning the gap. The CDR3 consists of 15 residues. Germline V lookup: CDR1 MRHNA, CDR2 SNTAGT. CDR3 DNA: TGTGCCAGCAGTGACGTCGGGTTCGGCACAGATACGCAGTATTTT. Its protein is CASSDVGFGTDTQYF.

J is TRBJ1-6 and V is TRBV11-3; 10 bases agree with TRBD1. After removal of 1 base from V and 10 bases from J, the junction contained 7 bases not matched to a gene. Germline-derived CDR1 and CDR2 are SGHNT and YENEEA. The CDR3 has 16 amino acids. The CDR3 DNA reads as TGTGCCAGCAGCTTAGGACAGGGGGCGAAGGGGTCACCCCTCCACTTT. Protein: CASSLGQGAKGSPLHF.

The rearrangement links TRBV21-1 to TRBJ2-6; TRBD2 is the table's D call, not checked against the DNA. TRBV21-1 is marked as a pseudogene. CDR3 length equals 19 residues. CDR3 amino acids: CASSKVFPAGGFGANVLTF. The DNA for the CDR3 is TGTGCCAGCAGCAAAGTTTTTCCAGCGGGAGGGTTTGGGGCCAACGTCCTGACTTTC.

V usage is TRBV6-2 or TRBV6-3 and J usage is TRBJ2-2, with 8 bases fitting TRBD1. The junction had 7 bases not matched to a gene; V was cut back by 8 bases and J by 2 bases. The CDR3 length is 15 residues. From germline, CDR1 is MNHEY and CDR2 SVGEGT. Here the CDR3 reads CASCRTGINTGELFF. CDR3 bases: TGTGCCAGCTGCCGGACAGGGATTAACACCGGGGAGCTGTTTTTT.

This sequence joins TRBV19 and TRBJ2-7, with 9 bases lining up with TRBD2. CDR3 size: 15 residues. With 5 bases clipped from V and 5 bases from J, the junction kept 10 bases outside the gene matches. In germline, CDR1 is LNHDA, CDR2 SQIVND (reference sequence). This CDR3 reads CASSPGRGRAHEQYF. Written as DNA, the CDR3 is TGTGCCAGTAGTCCCGGCCGCGGGAGGGCCCACGAGCAGTACTTC.

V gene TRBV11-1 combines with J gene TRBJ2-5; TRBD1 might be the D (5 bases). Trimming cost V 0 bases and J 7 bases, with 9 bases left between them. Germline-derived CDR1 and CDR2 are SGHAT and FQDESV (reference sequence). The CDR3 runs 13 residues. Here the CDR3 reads CASSLAPRGTQYF. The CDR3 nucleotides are TGTGCCAGCAGCTTAGCGCCTAGGGGGACCCAGTACTTC.